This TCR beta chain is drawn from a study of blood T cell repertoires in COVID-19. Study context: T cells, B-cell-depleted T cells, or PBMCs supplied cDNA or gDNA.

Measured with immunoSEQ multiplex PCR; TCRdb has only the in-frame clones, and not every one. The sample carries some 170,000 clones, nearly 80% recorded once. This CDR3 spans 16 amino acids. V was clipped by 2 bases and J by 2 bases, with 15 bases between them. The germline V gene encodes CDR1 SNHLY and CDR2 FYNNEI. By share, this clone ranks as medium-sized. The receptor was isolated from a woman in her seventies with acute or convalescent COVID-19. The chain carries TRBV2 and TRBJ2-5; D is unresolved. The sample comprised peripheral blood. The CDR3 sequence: CASSEWSVSGQETQYF. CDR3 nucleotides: TGTGCCAGCAGTGAATGGTCCGTCTCCGGTCAAGAGACCCAGTACTTC.